What follows are 9 T cell receptor beta chains derived from one specimen sequenced in a study of cytomegalovirus exposure and HLA in healthy donors. Vbeta (60) and Jbeta (13) primers were used in the PCR. Libraries were prepared by immunoSEQ multiplex PCR; TCRdb keeps only in-frame clonotypes and omits some of them. In the table there are approximately 90,000 clones, less than 10% of which are singletons. Material for sequencing was PBMCs. The receptors here all came from a man aged 45-65 years in good health and CMV-seronegative.

This clone was seen a handful of times. V gene TRBV5-1 combines with J gene TRBJ2-7, with TRBD2 matching over 7 bases. The CDR3 is 15 amino acids. J lost 4 bases, V lost 1 base, and 8 bases had no gene match. Germline V gene lookup returns CDR1 SGHRS and CDR2 YFSETQ. CDR3 sequence: CASSLMGGKLYEQYF. CDR3 nucleotide sequence: TGCGCCAGCAGCTTGATGGGAGGGAAACTTTACGAGCAGTACTTC. The full variable domain, rest sourced from reference TRBV5-1 and TRBJ2-7, is KAGVTQTPRYLIKTRGQQVTLSCSPISGHRSVSWYQQTPGQGLQFLFEYFSETQRNKGNFPGRFSGRQFSNSRSEMNVSTLELGDSALYLCASSLMGGKLYEQYFGPGTRLTVT.

The chain has TRBV6-5 and TRBJ2-5; 8 bases fit TRBD1. Germline CDR1 reads MNHEY; CDR2 reads SVGAGI. V lost 11 bases, J lost 2 bases, and 7 bases stayed unmatched. This CDR3 is 13 amino acids long. The DNA of the CDR3 is TGTGCCGGCGGACAGGGAGAGCAAGAGACCCAGTACTTC. It translates to CAGGQGEQETQYF.

This clone showed up just a few times. This chain joins TRBV10-3 and TRBJ1-5; tentative D call: TRBD1 (6 bases). V lost 3 bases and J 7 bases, leaving 13 bases between the germline ends. The CDR3 consists of 14 residues. Per germline, CDR1 ENHRY and CDR2 SYGVKD. The CDR3 DNA reads TGTGCCATCAGTGAAGGGGGATCGTCACAGCCCCAGCATTTT. Residues: CAISEGGSSQPQHF.

The chain combines TRBV29-1 with TRBJ1-2, with 8 bases matching TRBD1. The V segment lost 4 bases and the J segment 6 bases; nucleotides outside the gene matches: 10. The CDR3 extends over 14 amino acids. From germline, CDR1 is SQVTM and CDR2 ANQGSEA. CDR3 DNA sequence: TGCAGCGTTGCGACGACAGGGGTGGGCGATGGCTACACCTTC. Its protein is CSVATTGVGDGYTF.

This clone was counted between two and nine times. The rearrangement uses TRBV10-1 and TRBJ2-7; weak D call: TRBD2 (6 bases). The germline CDR1 and CDR2 sequences are WNHNN and SYGVQD (reference sequence). V lost 5 bases and J 7 bases, leaving 15 bases between the germline ends. This CDR3 has 13 residues. CDR3 protein: CASSRRVSGEQYF. DNA of the CDR3: TGCGCCAGCAGTAGGAGGGTATCGGGTGAGCAGTACTTC.

CDR3 sequence: CASSGPLTGAQETQYF. In nucleotides, the CDR3 is TGTGCCAGCAGTGGCCCTTTGACGGGAGCCCAAGAGACCCAGTACTTC. The chain employs TRBV28 and TRBJ2-5; a possible D gene is TRBD2 (6 bases). The CDR3 consists of 16 residues. Germline V gene sequence: CDR1 MDHEN, CDR2 SYDVKM. Trimming shortened V by 5 bases and J by 1 base, and 17 bases separated the two germline ends.

This chain's CDR3 is CASSFSGGEGQPQHF. CDR3 in DNA: TGTGCCAGCAGTTTCTCAGGGGGCGAAGGGCAGCCCCAGCATTTT. This chain links TRBV28 with TRBJ1-5; 8 positions match TRBD1. CDR1 and CDR2 (germline): MDHEN, SYDVKM. The CDR3 runs to 15 residues. J was trimmed by 7 bases and V by 3 bases; bases with no gene match: 8.

There are a few counts of this clone. The chain is built from TRBV28 and TRBJ2-7; TRBD1 matches 8 bases. The V and J ends lost 8 bases and 5 bases, in that order; junction bases with no gene match: 11. The CDR3 sequence is 14 residues long. Germline CDR1 MDHEN, CDR2 SYDVKM. CDR3 nucleotides: TGTGCCAGCGGACAGGGATCTTTTTATGACGAGCAGTACTTC. This encodes CASGQGSFYDEQYF.

This clone was seen a few times. The rearrangement uses TRBV19 and TRBJ1-5; D ambiguous. From germline, CDR1 is LNHDA and CDR2 SQIVND (reference sequence). V was cut by 7 bases and J by 0 bases, with 10 bases left in between. This CDR3 has 14 amino acids. DNA for the CDR3: TGTGCCAGTAATAACAGAAATAGCAATCAGCCCCAGCATTTT. Amino acids: CASNNRNSNQPQHF. Together with reference TRBV19 and TRBJ1-5, the CDR3 gives the full variable domain: DGGITQSPKYLFRKEGQNVTLSCEQNLNHDAMYWYRQDPGQGLRLIYYSQIVNDFQKGDIAEGYSVSREKKESFPLTVTSAQKNPTAFYLCASNNRNSNQPQHFGDGTRLSIL.